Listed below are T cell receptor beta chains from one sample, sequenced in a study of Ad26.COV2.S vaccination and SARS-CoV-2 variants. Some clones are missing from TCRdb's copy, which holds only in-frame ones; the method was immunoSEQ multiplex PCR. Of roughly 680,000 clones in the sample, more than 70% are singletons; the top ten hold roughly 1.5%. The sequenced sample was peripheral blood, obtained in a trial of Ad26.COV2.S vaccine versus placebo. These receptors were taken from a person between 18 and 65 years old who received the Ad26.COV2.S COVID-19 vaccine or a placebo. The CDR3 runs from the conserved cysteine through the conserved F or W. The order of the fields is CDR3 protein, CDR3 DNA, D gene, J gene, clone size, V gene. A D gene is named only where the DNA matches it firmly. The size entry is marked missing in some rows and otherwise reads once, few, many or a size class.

CDR3aa: CASSGGYGPQHF
CDR3nt: TGTGCCAGCTCTGGGGGTTACGGGCCCCAGCATTTT
d_gene: NA
j_gene: TRBJ1-5
abundance: NA
v_gene: TRBV5-8

CDR3aa: CASRKQEEGYTF
CDR3nt: TGTGCCAGCAGAAAACAGGAGGAAGGCTACACCTTC
d_gene: NA
j_gene: TRBJ1-2
abundance: NA
v_gene: TRBV7-9

CDR3aa: CASSYIHFGGLRDTQYF
CDR3nt: TGTGCCAGCAGTTACATCCACTTTGGGGGGTTGAGAGATACGCAGTATTTT
d_gene: NA
j_gene: TRBJ2-3
abundance: NA
v_gene: TRBV6-2/TRBV6-3

CDR3aa: CASSYLARGIHEQFF
CDR3nt: TGTGCCAGCAGTTACTTAGCAAGGGGGATACATGAGCAGTTCTTC
d_gene: NA
j_gene: TRBJ2-1
abundance: NA
v_gene: TRBV6-5

CDR3aa: CASSYSGTGGNYEQYF
CDR3nt: TGTGCCAGCAGTTACTCAGGGACAGGGGGAAACTACGAGCAGTACTTC
d_gene: TRBD1
j_gene: TRBJ2-7
abundance: once
v_gene: TRBV6-5

CDR3aa: CASSVGQPRETQYF
CDR3nt: TGTGCCAGCAGCGTAGGTCAGCCTCGGGAGACCCAGTACTTC
d_gene: NA
j_gene: TRBJ2-5
abundance: once
v_gene: TRBV9

CDR3aa: CASSWGTGELFF
CDR3nt: TGTGCCAGCAGCTGGGGCACCGGGGAGCTGTTTTTT
d_gene: NA
j_gene: TRBJ2-2
abundance: NA
v_gene: TRBV7-9

CDR3aa: CASSLMPGQGANTEAFF
CDR3nt: TGCGCCAGCAGCTTGATGCCGGGACAGGGGGCAAACACTGAAGCTTTCTTT
d_gene: TRBD1
j_gene: TRBJ1-1
abundance: NA
v_gene: TRBV5-1

CDR3aa: CATTTGGSYNSPLHF
CDR3nt: TGTGCCACTACAACAGGGGGCAGTTATAATTCACCCCTCCACTTT
d_gene: TRBD1
j_gene: TRBJ1-6
abundance: few
v_gene: TRBV27

CDR3aa: CASSEGATYEQYF
CDR3nt: TGCGCCAGCAGTGAGGGGGCAACGTACGAGCAGTACTTC
d_gene: NA
j_gene: TRBJ2-7
abundance: NA
v_gene: TRBV10-1

CDR3aa: CASLSGGADNEQFF
CDR3nt: TGCGCCAGCCTCTCTGGGGGGGCCGACAATGAGCAGTTCTTC
d_gene: NA
j_gene: TRBJ2-1
abundance: once
v_gene: TRBV5-1

CDR3aa: CASSPDLQSGYTF
CDR3nt: TGTGCCAGCTCACCGGATTTGCAGAGCGGCTACACCTTC
d_gene: NA
j_gene: TRBJ1-2
abundance: once
v_gene: TRBV18

CDR3aa: CASSATTSGGDQFF
CDR3nt: TGTGCCAGCAGCGCAACCACTAGCGGAGGGGACCAGTTCTTC
d_gene: TRBD2
j_gene: TRBJ2-1
abundance: NA
v_gene: TRBV9

CDR3aa: CASSSTRDRDNEQFF
CDR3nt: TGTGCCAGCAGCTCCACGAGGGACAGGGACAATGAGCAGTTCTTC
d_gene: TRBD1
j_gene: TRBJ2-1
abundance: NA
v_gene: TRBV7-9

CDR3aa: CAISEGNTIYF
CDR3nt: TGTGCCATCAGTGAGGGCAACACCATATATTTT
d_gene: NA
j_gene: TRBJ1-3
abundance: NA
v_gene: TRBV10-3

CDR3aa: CASSQYRTKLSTQYF
CDR3nt: TGTGCCAGCAGCCAATACCGGACTAAACTCTCCACGCAGTATTTT
d_gene: NA
j_gene: TRBJ2-3
abundance: NA
v_gene: TRBV14

CDR3aa: CASSVEAGATDTQYF
CDR3nt: TGTGCCAGCAGCGTAGAAGCGGGGGCCACAGATACGCAGTATTTT
d_gene: TRBD2
j_gene: TRBJ2-3
abundance: NA
v_gene: TRBV9

CDR3aa: CATSDPGQGVNEQFF
CDR3nt: TGTGCCACCAGTGACCCGGGACAGGGTGTTAATGAGCAGTTCTTC
d_gene: TRBD1
j_gene: TRBJ2-1
abundance: NA
v_gene: TRBV24-1

CDR3aa: CASSGPGRDTQYF
CDR3nt: TGTGCCAGCAGTGGCCCGGGGAGGGATACGCAGTATTTT
d_gene: NA
j_gene: TRBJ2-3
abundance: NA
v_gene: TRBV27

CDR3aa: CSSGGGDYGYTF
CDR3nt: TGCAGCTCCGGTGGGGGCGACTATGGCTACACCTTC
d_gene: NA
j_gene: TRBJ1-2
abundance: few
v_gene: TRBV29-1

CDR3aa: CASKRTTNTEAFF
CDR3nt: TGTGCCAGTAAAAGGACAACGAACACTGAAGCTTTCTTT
d_gene: NA
j_gene: TRBJ1-1
abundance: NA
v_gene: TRBV19

CDR3aa: CASSYSIFTGTEQPQHF
CDR3nt: TGTGCCAGCAGTTACTCGATTTTCACCGGGACAGAACAGCCCCAGCATTTT
d_gene: TRBD1
j_gene: TRBJ1-5
abundance: NA
v_gene: TRBV6-2/TRBV6-3

CDR3aa: CASSFGGALDSPLHF
CDR3nt: TGTGCCAGTAGTTTCGGGGGGGCTTTGGATTCACCCCTCCACTTT
d_gene: NA
j_gene: TRBJ1-6
abundance: NA
v_gene: TRBV19

CDR3aa: CASSRKDRGNTEAFF
CDR3nt: TGTGCCAGTAGTAGAAAGGACAGGGGAAACACTGAAGCTTTCTTT
d_gene: TRBD1
j_gene: TRBJ1-1
abundance: NA
v_gene: TRBV19

CDR3aa: CASSFRTSLADTQYF
CDR3nt: TGTGCCAGCAGCTTCCGGACTAGCCTCGCAGATACGCAGTATTTT
d_gene: TRBD2
j_gene: TRBJ2-3
abundance: NA
v_gene: TRBV7-8

CDR3aa: CASSLLGGNNQPQHF
CDR3nt: TGTGCCAGCAGCTTGCTAGGGGGGAACAATCAGCCCCAGCATTTT
d_gene: NA
j_gene: TRBJ1-5
abundance: once
v_gene: TRBV5-6

CDR3aa: CASSLLPTYEQYF
CDR3nt: TGTGCCAGCAGCTTACTCCCAACCTACGAGCAGTACTTC
d_gene: NA
j_gene: TRBJ2-7
abundance: NA
v_gene: TRBV7-2

CDR3aa: CASSSGGINQPQHF
CDR3nt: TGTGCCAGCAGTTCCGGTGGGATCAATCAGCCCCAGCATTTT
d_gene: NA
j_gene: TRBJ1-5
abundance: NA
v_gene: TRBV13

CDR3aa: CAPRRVEDEQYF
CDR3nt: TGTGCCCCCCGTAGGGTTGAAGACGAGCAGTACTTC
d_gene: NA
j_gene: TRBJ2-7
abundance: NA
v_gene: TRBV10-3

CDR3aa: CATSDGLPGSYEQYF
CDR3nt: TGTGCCACCAGTGATGGCCTACCAGGGTCCTACGAGCAGTACTTC
d_gene: NA
j_gene: TRBJ2-7
abundance: NA
v_gene: TRBV24-1

CDR3aa: CASRQDTSVNTGELFF
CDR3nt: TGCGCCAGCAGGCAGGATACTAGCGTGAACACCGGGGAGCTGTTTTTT
d_gene: TRBD2
j_gene: TRBJ2-2
abundance: NA
v_gene: TRBV5-1

CDR3aa: CASSPDTYTEAFF
CDR3nt: TGTGCCAGCTCACCTGACACTTACACTGAAGCTTTCTTT
d_gene: NA
j_gene: TRBJ1-1
abundance: NA
v_gene: TRBV18

CDR3aa: CASSQGNSYGYTF
CDR3nt: TGTGCCAGCAGCCAAGGGAACTCTTATGGCTACACCTTC
d_gene: NA
j_gene: TRBJ1-2
abundance: NA
v_gene: TRBV3-1/TRBV3-2

CDR3aa: CASREGGSYEQYF
CDR3nt: TGTGCCAGTAGAGAAGGGGGGTCCTACGAGCAGTACTTC
d_gene: NA
j_gene: TRBJ2-7
abundance: NA
v_gene: TRBV19

CDR3aa: CASSAERGSYNEQFF
CDR3nt: TGTGCCAGCAGTGCAGAGCGGGGCTCCTACAATGAGCAGTTCTTC
d_gene: TRBD2
j_gene: TRBJ2-1
abundance: NA
v_gene: TRBV2

CDR3aa: CASSQETRHAQGYTF
CDR3nt: TGTGCCAGCAGCCAAGAGACCCGACATGCTCAAGGCTACACCTTC
d_gene: NA
j_gene: TRBJ1-2
abundance: NA
v_gene: TRBV4-2

CDR3aa: CASSLEGAGSGYTF
CDR3nt: TGCGCCAGCAGCTTGGAGGGGGCAGGGAGCGGCTACACCTTC
d_gene: TRBD1
j_gene: TRBJ1-2
abundance: NA
v_gene: TRBV5-1

CDR3aa: CASSLVGDEKLFF
CDR3nt: TGTGCCAGCAGCTTAGTAGGGGATGAAAAACTGTTTTTT
d_gene: NA
j_gene: TRBJ1-4
abundance: NA
v_gene: TRBV11-1

CDR3aa: CASSISGTGVNYGYTF
CDR3nt: TGTGCCAGTAGTATTTCCGGGACAGGGGTTAACTATGGCTACACCTTC
d_gene: TRBD1
j_gene: TRBJ1-2
abundance: NA
v_gene: TRBV19

CDR3aa: CASSLGWGEGTEAFF
CDR3nt: TGCGCCAGCAGCTTGGGATGGGGGGAAGGGACTGAAGCTTTCTTT
d_gene: NA
j_gene: TRBJ1-1
abundance: NA
v_gene: TRBV5-1

CDR3aa: CASSRPGQGSPLHF
CDR3nt: TGTGCCAGCAGCCGACCGGGACAGGGTTCACCCCTCCACTTT
d_gene: TRBD1
j_gene: TRBJ1-6
abundance: NA
v_gene: TRBV7-9

CDR3aa: CASSLGVITSGGAGEQFF
CDR3nt: TGTGCCAGCAGCCTCGGAGTCATCACTAGCGGGGGGGCCGGGGAGCAGTTCTTC
d_gene: TRBD2
j_gene: TRBJ2-1
abundance: once
v_gene: TRBV7-7

CDR3aa: CASSATGRQETQYF
CDR3nt: TGTGCCAGCAGCGCCACAGGCCGCCAGGAGACCCAGTACTTC
d_gene: NA
j_gene: TRBJ2-5
abundance: once
v_gene: TRBV7-8

CDR3aa: CASSPGGAGANVLTF
CDR3nt: TGTGCCAGCTCACCGGGAGGGGCTGGGGCCAACGTCCTGACTTTC
d_gene: TRBD2
j_gene: TRBJ2-6
abundance: NA
v_gene: TRBV18

CDR3aa: CASSRTGSSYEQYF
CDR3nt: TGTGCCAGCAGTCGGACAGGGAGCTCCTACGAGCAGTACTTC
d_gene: TRBD1
j_gene: TRBJ2-7
abundance: NA
v_gene: TRBV6-5